This T cell receptor beta chain stems from a study of blood T cell repertoires in COVID-19. Study-wide background: There were acute and convalescent COVID-19 samples, and they came from the United States, Italy and Spain.

Between the trimmed V and J ends, which lost 6 bases and 5 bases, there was a span of 16 bases. The CDR3 extends over 14 amino acids. Per germline, CDR1 KGHSH and CDR2 LQKENI. Data came from immunoSEQ multiplex PCR; TCRdb stores just in-frame clones and leaves some out. The sample holds about 310,000 clones, roughly 91% seen once. The V call is TRBV18, the J call TRBJ1-1; the D gene is possibly TRBD1 (6 bases). This TCR was sampled from a man between 45 and 60 years old with active or convalescent COVID-19. The source material was peripheral blood. CDR3 sequence reads: CASSTTGTQTEAFF. CDR3 nucleotides: TGTGCCAGCTCGACTACCGGGACACAGACTGAAGCTTTCTTT.